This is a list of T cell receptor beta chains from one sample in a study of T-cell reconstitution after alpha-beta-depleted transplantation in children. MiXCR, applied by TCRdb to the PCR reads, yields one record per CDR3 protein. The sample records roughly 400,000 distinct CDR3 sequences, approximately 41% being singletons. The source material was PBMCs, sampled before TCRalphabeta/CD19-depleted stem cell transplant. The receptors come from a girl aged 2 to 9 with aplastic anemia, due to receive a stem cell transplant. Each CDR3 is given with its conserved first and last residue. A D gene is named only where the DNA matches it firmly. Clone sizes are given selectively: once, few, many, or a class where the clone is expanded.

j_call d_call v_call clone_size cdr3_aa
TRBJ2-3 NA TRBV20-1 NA CSARVGLTTDTQYF
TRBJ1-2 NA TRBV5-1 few CASSLNRVNDYGYTF
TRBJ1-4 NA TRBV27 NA CASSPTHITLKGEKLFF
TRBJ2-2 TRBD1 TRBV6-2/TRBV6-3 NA CASSYPTGGTGELFF
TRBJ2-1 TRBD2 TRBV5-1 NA CASSSVAGGTDNEQFF
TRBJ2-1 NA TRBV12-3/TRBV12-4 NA CASSLTDATGQFF
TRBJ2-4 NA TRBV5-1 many CASSSGARNIQYF
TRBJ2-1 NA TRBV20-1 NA CSAREGGEKQFF
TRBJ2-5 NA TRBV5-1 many CASSLDAETQYF
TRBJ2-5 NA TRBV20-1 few CSARITTSKGETQYF
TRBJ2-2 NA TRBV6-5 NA CASSYPSGGTGELFF
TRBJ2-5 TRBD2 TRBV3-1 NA CASSPLAGKETQYF
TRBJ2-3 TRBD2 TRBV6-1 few CAIPGLAGVLDTQYF
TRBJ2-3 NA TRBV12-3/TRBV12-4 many CASTASLRRSTDTQYF
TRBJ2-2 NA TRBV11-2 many CASSPRWELFF
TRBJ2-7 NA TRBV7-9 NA CASSLRGREQYF
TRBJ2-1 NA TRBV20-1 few CSAPGLGYNEQFF
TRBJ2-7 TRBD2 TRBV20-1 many CSAPPSGNGYEQYF
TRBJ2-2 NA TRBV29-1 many CSVDGNTGELFF
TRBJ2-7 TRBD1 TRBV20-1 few CSARDSGGDEQYF
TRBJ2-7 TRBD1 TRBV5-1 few CASSLVTGGRYEQYF
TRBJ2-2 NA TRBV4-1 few CASSPERPWTGELFF
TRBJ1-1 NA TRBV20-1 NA CSAQGGFAGNTEAFF
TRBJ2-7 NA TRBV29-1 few CSLEGIAYEQYF
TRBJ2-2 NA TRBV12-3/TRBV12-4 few CASSLGLTPGELFF
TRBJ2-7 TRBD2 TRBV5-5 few CASSLGSGSFDSYEQSF
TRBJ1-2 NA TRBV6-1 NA CASSSGPLLTNGYTF
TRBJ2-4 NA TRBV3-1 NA CASSQQGLAKNIQYF
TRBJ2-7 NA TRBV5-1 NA CASSLARSGLGSYEQYF
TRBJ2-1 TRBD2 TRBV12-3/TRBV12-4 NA CASIGTRADNEQFF
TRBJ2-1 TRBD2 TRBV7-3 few CASSPGTSGNEQFF
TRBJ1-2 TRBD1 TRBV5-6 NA CASSLVTGRKGYTF
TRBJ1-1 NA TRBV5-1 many CASSLSLGNTEAFF
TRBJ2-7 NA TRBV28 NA CASSFSRYEQYF
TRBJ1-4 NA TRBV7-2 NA CASSPGDSSNEKLFF
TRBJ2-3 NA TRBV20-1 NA CSASLYGGTDTQYF
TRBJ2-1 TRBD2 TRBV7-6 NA CASSPSWGGGDNEQFF
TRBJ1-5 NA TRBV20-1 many CSARAATGDQPQHF
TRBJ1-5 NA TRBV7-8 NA CASSVAQGKQPQHF
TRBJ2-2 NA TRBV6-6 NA CASSTRYTGELFF
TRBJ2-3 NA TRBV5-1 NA CASRPDLRVDFGTDTQYF
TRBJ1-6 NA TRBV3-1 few CASSQNLNSPLHF
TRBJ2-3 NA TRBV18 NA CASSPTLTDTQYF
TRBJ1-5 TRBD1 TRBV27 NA CASSPKQGASQPQHF
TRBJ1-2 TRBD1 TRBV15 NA CATSRTDRGLLYGDTF
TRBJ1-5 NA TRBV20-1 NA CSARGTGQPQHF
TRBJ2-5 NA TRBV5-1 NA CASSGTGGAYQETQYF
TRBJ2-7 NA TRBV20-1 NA CSARVQGTDEQYF
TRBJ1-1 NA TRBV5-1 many CASSSFDRLNTEAFF